This T cell receptor beta chain was recovered during a study of early T cells in non-severe SARS-CoV-2 infection. Background on the study: The authors sequenced bulk RNA from unsorted whole blood, leaving chains unpaired.

Individual cDNA molecules received unique molecular identifiers during library preparation. TCRdb ran MiXCR on the 5' RACE reads and lists one entry per CDR3 protein. The repertoire holds around 67,000 distinct CDR3 sequences, with 10% to 15% as singletons. Overall study results and limits: There was a bias toward anti-spike CD8 responses in VDJdb matching, which missed private and CD4 specificities.

This clonotype has a count of ten or more. The antigen remains undetermined. V shed 1 base and J 6 bases; nucleotides not matched to a gene: 8. The CDR3 loop spans 15 amino acids. Germline CDR1 is MNHEY and CDR2 is SMNVEV (reference sequence). The gene calls are TRBV27 and TRBJ1-1; 7 positions agree with TRBD1. The TCR was taken from an adult who was a healthcare worker with PCR-confirmed SARS-CoV-2 infection or an uninfected control (not recorded which). The sample consisted of whole blood. The CDR3 is CASSLYPKTGSEAFF. The CDR3 bases are TGTGCCAGCAGTTTATACCCAAAGACAGGGTCTGAAGCTTTCTTT.